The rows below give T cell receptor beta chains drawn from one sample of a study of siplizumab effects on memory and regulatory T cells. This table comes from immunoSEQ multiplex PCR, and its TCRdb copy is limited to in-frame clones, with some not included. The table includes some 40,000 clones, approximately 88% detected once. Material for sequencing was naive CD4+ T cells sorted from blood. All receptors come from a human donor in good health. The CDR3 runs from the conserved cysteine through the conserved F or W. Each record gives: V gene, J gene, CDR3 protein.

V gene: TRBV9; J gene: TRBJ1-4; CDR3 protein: CASSVGGTDSTNEKLFF
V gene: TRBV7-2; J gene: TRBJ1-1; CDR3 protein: CASSLSPGANTEAFF
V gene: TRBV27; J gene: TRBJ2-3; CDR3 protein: CASSRLPRPSTDTQYF
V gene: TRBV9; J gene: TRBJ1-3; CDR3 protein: CASSVEGGQGNTIYF
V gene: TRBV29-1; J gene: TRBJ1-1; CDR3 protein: CSVEDRGRALNTEAFF
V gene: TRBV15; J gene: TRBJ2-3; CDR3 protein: CATSSRASSHTDTQYF
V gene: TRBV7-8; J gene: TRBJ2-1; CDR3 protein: CASSTGTLGRHNEQFF
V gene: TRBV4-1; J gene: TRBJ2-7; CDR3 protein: CASRVGTSRLIYEQYF
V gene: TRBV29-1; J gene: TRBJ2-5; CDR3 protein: CSVERAAKQETQYF
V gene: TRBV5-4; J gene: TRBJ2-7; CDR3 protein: CASSFPQGYEQYF
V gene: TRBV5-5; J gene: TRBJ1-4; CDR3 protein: CASSLEGATNEKLFF
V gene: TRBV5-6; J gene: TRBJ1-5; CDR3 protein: CASNLNRGLSQPQHF
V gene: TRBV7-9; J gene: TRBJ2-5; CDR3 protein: CASSLKASPETQYF